Presented here are 15 T cell receptor beta chains from one specimen sequenced in a study of blood T cells in healthy people across ages. Through a sample-barcoded 5' primer and a J-beta primer mix, a second PCR was run for roughly 7 to 12 cycles. MiXCR, applied by TCRdb to the 5' RACE reads, yields one record per CDR3 protein. The sample consists of approximately 1.5 million distinct CDR3 sequences, 35% to 45% of them appearing once. The specimen was blood. Source of these receptors: a woman between 18 and 30 years old in good health.

This clonotype was detected only a few times. The chain carries TRBV4-1 and TRBJ2-5; TRBD2 matches 11 bases. Germline V gene data show CDR1 as MGHRA and CDR2 as YSYEKL. V shed 2 bases and J 2 bases; nucleotides not matched to a gene: 4. CDR3 length: 16 residues. The CDR3 loop reads CASSQRLAGIQETQYF. In DNA, the CDR3 is TGCGCCAGCAGCCAAAGACTAGCGGGGATACAAGAGACCCAGTACTTC.

The genes are TRBV12-3 or TRBV12-4 and TRBJ2-5; D gene unclear. V lost 6 bases, J lost 3 bases, and 14 bases lay in between. The CDR3 spans 14 residues. DNA for the CDR3: TGTGCCAGCAGCCATCCCGACTTGGAAGAGACCCAGTACTTC. It encodes CASSHPDLEETQYF.

The sample holds a few counts of this clonotype. V gene TRBV9 combines with J gene TRBJ2-5; the match to TRBD2 covers 11 bases. Looked up from germline, CDR1 is SGDLS and CDR2 is YYNGEE. The CDR3 is 16 amino acids. The V gene end was trimmed by 4 bases and the J gene end by 2 bases; junction bases not matched to a gene: 7. In nucleotides, the CDR3 is TGTGCCAGCAGCCCAAGACTAGCGGGGAATCAAGAGACCCAGTACTTC. Its translation is CASSPRLAGNQETQYF.

The chain is built from TRBV20-1 and TRBJ1-2; TRBD1 matches at 11 bases. V lost 5 bases and J lost 4; bases outside the gene matches: 6. CDR3 size: 14 residues. The germline gives CDR1 DFQATT, CDR2 SNEGSKA (reference sequence). The CDR3 loop is CSAPGQGAGYGYTF. The CDR3, as DNA: TGCAGTGCTCCCGGACAGGGGGCTGGCTATGGCTACACCTTC.

The chain carries TRBV5-1 and TRBJ1-2, with a possible D match to TRBD1 (5 bases). The CDR3 is 14 amino acids. Germline CDR1 SGHRS, CDR2 YFSETQ. V was trimmed by 0 bases and J by 4 bases, leaving 10 bases between them. CDR3 sequence (DNA): TGCGCCAGCAGCTTGGGAGGGGAAGCCTATGGCTACACCTTC. This gives the protein CASSLGGEAYGYTF.

The chain carries TRBV20-1 and TRBJ1-6; no firm D call. The V end lost 4 bases, the J end lost 15 bases, and 13 bases lay between the germline ends. Germline CDR1 and CDR2: DFQATT and SNEGSKA (reference sequence). This CDR3 contains 11 residues. The CDR3 sequence: CSAKPGDVLHF. For the CDR3, the DNA is TGCAGTGCTAAACCCGGGGATGTCCTCCACTTT.

Notes on this clonotype: At one of its ends the junction is not consistent with the germline gene, which may arise from a read error. The genes are TRBV7-2 and TRBJ1-2; D remains ambiguous. The CDR3 has 14 amino acids. The germline CDR1 and CDR2 sequences are SGHTA and FQGNSA. As DNA, the CDR3 is TGTGCCAGCAGCCCCCGAGGAATCGGCTATAGCTACACCTTC. Its translation: CASSPRGIGYSYTF. The full variable domain, completed using reference TRBV7-2 and TRBJ1-2, is GAGVSQSPSNKVTEKGKDVELRCDPISGHTALYWYRQSLGQGLEFLIYFQGNSAPDKSGLPSDRFSAERTGGSVSTLTIQRTQQEDSAVYLCASSPRGIGYSYTFGSGTRLTVV.

The chain employs TRBV6-2 or TRBV6-3 and TRBJ2-7; D perhaps matches TRBD2 (6 bases). The CDR3 spans 15 residues. With 7 bases removed from V and 6 bases from J, the gap between germline ends came to 22 bases. The germline CDR1 and CDR2 sequences are MNHEY and SVGEGT. The CDR3 DNA follows: TGTGCCAGCACCAGGGAGGCGGGATTCACGCCCGAGCAGTACTTC. Amino acids: CASTREAGFTPEQYF.

The chain links TRBV16 to TRBJ1-2; D is uncertain. The V gene's germline CDR1 is KGHSY and CDR2 FQNENV. Deletions cut 2 bases from V and 2 bases from J, with 9 bases between. CDR3 length: 14 amino acids. Here the CDR3 DNA reads TGTGCCAGCAGCCAAAAACAGACGAACTATGGCTACACCTTC. Translating gives CASSQKQTNYGYTF.

The chain combines TRBV6-1 with TRBJ2-1; no clear D. V gave up 6 bases and J gave up 4 bases, with 22 bases separating them. Germline values: CDR1 MNHNS, CDR2 SASEGT. The CDR3 runs to 17 residues. CDR3 nucleotides: TGTGCCAGCAGCCCTTATGGGAACAATAGGGTATACAATGAGCAGTTCTTC. Protein: CASSPYGNNRVYNEQFF.

The gene calls are TRBV25-1 and TRBJ1-1, with TRBD1 matching 9 bases. V lost 4 bases to trimming and J lost 5 bases; unmatched junction nucleotides: 5. The CDR3 sequence is 14 residues long. Per germline, CDR1 MGHDK and CDR2 SYGVNS. CDR3 residues: CASSVTGGETEAFF. The CDR3 nucleotides are TGTGCCAGCAGTGTCACAGGGGGCGAGACTGAAGCTTTCTTT.

V gene TRBV7-9 combines with J gene TRBJ2-7; D not certain. Near its end, the DNA agrees better with TRBJ2-5, so the J call may be wrong. The CDR3 sequence is 14 residues long. CDR1 and CDR2 from the germline V gene are SEHNR and FQNEAQ (reference sequence). CDR3: CASSLVGQVGTQYF. The CDR3 DNA reads TGTGCCAGCAGCTTAGTCGGCCAGGTGGGGACCCAGTACTTC.

The sample holds a few counts of this clonotype. This chain uses TRBV6-4 with TRBJ2-1, with 7 positions matching TRBD2. With V trimmed by 6 bases and J by 2 bases, 4 bases remained unmatched. The CDR3 covers 14 residues. The germline V gene has CDR1 MRHNA and CDR2 SNTAGT. The DNA for the CDR3 is TGTGCCAGCAGAGAGCGGGGAACCTACAATGAGCAGTTCTTC. This codes for CASRERGTYNEQFF.

The V gene is TRBV7-9, the J gene TRBJ1-1; D is perhaps TRBD1 (5 bases). CDR3 size: 12 residues. CDR1 is SEHNR, CDR2 FQNEAQ, per germline (reference sequence). Between the trimmed V and J ends, which lost 2 bases and 7 bases, there was a span of 8 bases. CDR3 in DNA: TGTGCCAGCAGCTTAAGACAGAATGAAGCTTTCTTT. Its translation is CASSLRQNEAFF.

This clonotype was counted a few times. The V call is TRBV20-1, the J call TRBJ2-5, with D perhaps being TRBD1 or TRBD2 (7 bases each). Germline lookup yields CDR1 DFQATT and CDR2 SNEGSKA (reference sequence). The CDR3 has 14 residues. The V and J ends lost 6 bases and 5 bases respectively, with 19 bases between them. This chain's CDR3 is CSAPGRGQRETQYF. In nucleotides, the CDR3 is TGCAGTGCCCCAGGGAGGGGGCAACGGGAGACCCAGTACTTC.